This is a list of T cell receptor beta chains from one sample in a study of T cell responses to AZD1222 COVID-19 vaccine. The assay was immunoSEQ multiplex PCR, and TCRdb's table has in-frame clones only and misses some. This sample yields more than 95,000 clones, of which approximately 86% are seen a single time; approximately 15% belongs to the top ten. Sequenced here: peripheral blood, sampled 28 days after the second AZD1222 dose. All receptors come from an adult who received the AZD1222 COVID-19 vaccine. Each CDR3 is given with its conserved first and last residue. D genes are given only for firm matches. Rows give clone size only sometimes, using once, few, many, or a class for an expanded clone.

.	TRBJ1-1	TRBV18	.	TGTGCCAGCTCACCCGTACAGGAATCAGGTACTGAAGCTTTCTTT	CASSPVQESGTEAFF
TRBD2	TRBJ2-5	TRBV19	once	TGTGCCAGTAGTTCATACCGGGAGGCAAAAGAGACCCAGTACTTC	CASSSYREAKETQYF
.	TRBJ1-1	TRBV24-1	few	TGTGCCACCAGTGATGGAGGAATTGAAGCTTTCTTT	CATSDGGIEAFF
.	TRBJ2-1	TRBV11-2	.	TGTGCCAGCAGCTTTCAAGCGGCTGAGCAGTTCTTC	CASSFQAAEQFF
TRBD1	TRBJ1-2	TRBV4-2	.	TGTGCCAGCAGCCAAGACCACAGGGGGCGCCGGTATGGCTACACCTTC	CASSQDHRGRRYGYTF
TRBD1	TRBJ2-7	TRBV5-1	.	TGCGCCAGCAGCTTGGAGCAGGGGGTGACCTACGAGCAGTACTTC	CASSLEQGVTYEQYF
.	TRBJ1-1	TRBV24-1	.	TGTGCCACCAGTGATTCGGGGGGAAGCACTGAAGCTTTCTTT	CATSDSGGSTEAFF
.	TRBJ2-1	TRBV7-3	.	TGTGCCAGCAGCAGTAGAGGGAGGATCAACAATGAGCAGTTCTTC	CASSSRGRINNEQFF
.	TRBJ1-2	TRBV27	.	TGTGCCAGCAACCCGGGACGGACTAACTATGGCTACACCTTC	CASNPGRTNYGYTF
TRBD1	TRBJ2-7	TRBV6-1	.	TGTGCCAGCAGTGAAACCCTGGACAGGGCCTACGAGCAGTACTTC	CASSETLDRAYEQYF
TRBD1	TRBJ2-5	TRBV5-1	once	TGCGCCAGCAGCCCGGGACAGGGGCCGGAGACCCAGTACTTC	CASSPGQGPETQYF
.	TRBJ1-1	TRBV3-1/TRBV3-2	.	TGTGCCAGCAGCCCCGCGGGGTTAAACACTGAAGCTTTCTTT	CASSPAGLNTEAFF
.	TRBJ2-3	TRBV9	few	TGTGCCAGCAGCCCCGGCTCAGATACGCAGTATTTT	CASSPGSDTQYF
.	TRBJ1-4	TRBV27	.	TGTGCCAGCAGTGCCCCGGGGGCAGGTAATGAAAAACTGTTTTTT	CASSAPGAGNEKLFF
.	TRBJ2-5	TRBV24-1	.	TGTGCCACCAGCAAGGGGTTTCGGGAGACCCAGTACTTC	CATSKGFRETQYF
TRBD1	TRBJ1-3	TRBV27	.	TGTGCCAGCAGTAGACAGGGTATCTCTGGAAACACCATATATTTT	CASSRQGISGNTIYF
.	TRBJ2-1	TRBV4-1	.	TGCGCCAGCAGCCTGGACAAGAACAATGAGCAGTTCTTC	CASSLDKNNEQFF
.	TRBJ2-2	TRBV5-1	.	TGCGCCAGCAGCTTGAAGTCAGAATATACCGGGGAGCTGTTTTTT	CASSLKSEYTGELFF
TRBD2	TRBJ2-7	TRBV6-4	.	TGTGCCAGCAGCCAGACTAGCGGGAGCTCCTACGAGCAGTACTTC	CASSQTSGSSYEQYF
.	TRBJ1-6	TRBV7-3	.	TGTGCCAGCAGCTCAACCCCAGGGGATGGTGCACCCCTCCACTTT	CASSSTPGDGAPLHF
TRBD1	TRBJ2-3	TRBV7-6	.	TGTGCCAGCAGCCCCCCGGGACAGAGCACAGATACGCAGTATTTT	CASSPPGQSTDTQYF
TRBD1	TRBJ1-5	TRBV19	.	TGTGCCAGCCGGGGACAGGGGAATCAGCCCCAGCATTTT	CASRGQGNQPQHF
.	TRBJ2-7	TRBV6-5	.	TGTGCCAGCAGTTACTCGGAGGGCTACGAGCAGTACTTC	CASSYSEGYEQYF
TRBD2	TRBJ2-3	TRBV6-5	.	TGTGCCAGCAGTTATCGACTAGCGGGAGGGGCAGATACGCAGTATTTT	CASSYRLAGGADTQYF
.	TRBJ1-6	TRBV9	once	TGTGCCAGCAGCGTAGAGGGCAGACGGAATTCACCCCTCCACTTT	CASSVEGRRNSPLHF
.	TRBJ2-2	TRBV5-1	.	TGCGCCAGCAGCTTCAGAGCGAGAACCGGGGAGCTGTTTTTT	CASSFRARTGELFF
.	TRBJ2-7	TRBV9	.	TGTGCCAGCAGCGTAATGGCCTCACTTCGGGACGAGCAGTACTTC	CASSVMASLRDEQYF
.	TRBJ2-7	TRBV3-1/TRBV3-2	few	TGTGCCAGCAGCCCCGACTACCCCTACGAGCAGTACTTC	CASSPDYPYEQYF
.	TRBJ1-6	TRBV27	once	TGTGCCAGCAGTTTACGAGGGACCCCCTATAATTCACCCCTCCACTTT	CASSLRGTPYNSPLHF
.	TRBJ2-5	TRBV7-2	.	TGTGCCAGCAGCTCCCAAGAGACCCAGTACTTC	CASSSQETQYF
.	TRBJ2-3	TRBV6-6	.	TGTGCCAGCAGTTTAGGGGGGGTAACAGATACGCAGTATTTT	CASSLGGVTDTQYF
TRBD1	TRBJ2-3	TRBV7-9	once	TGTGCCAGCAGCTTACTGAGAGGGGGCGTAAACCCAGATACGCAGTATTTT	CASSLLRGGVNPDTQYF
.	TRBJ1-4	TRBV6-5	.	TGTGCCAGCAGTTACTCGGGACCGGGGCATAATGAAAAACTGTTTTTT	CASSYSGPGHNEKLFF
.	TRBJ2-1	TRBV24-1	.	TGTGCCACCAGTCTCTCTGTGGATGAGCAGTTCTTC	CATSLSVDEQFF
.	TRBJ2-5	TRBV27	.	TGTGCCAGCAGTTTACGCCGGGGGCTACAAGAGACCCAGTACTTC	CASSLRRGLQETQYF
.	TRBJ1-6	TRBV28	.	TGTGCCAGCAGTACGGGACTGACCCTAGTCAGCCTCCACTTT	CASSTGLTLVSLHF
TRBD2	TRBJ2-1	TRBV6-5	.	TGTGCCAGCAGGCTAGCGGGAGGGAGGAACAATGAGCAGTTCTTC	CASRLAGGRNNEQFF
.	TRBJ2-7	TRBV6-2/TRBV6-3	.	TGTGCCAGCAGTTACTCCATCAGGGAGGAAAACCGGCACGAGCAGTACTTC	CASSYSIREENRHEQYF
.	TRBJ1-2	TRBV2	.	TGTGCCAGCAGTGAACACCCCTATGGCTACACCTTC	CASSEHPYGYTF
.	TRBJ1-1	TRBV7-2	.	TGTGCCAGCAGCCCGACCCCGAACACTGAAGCTTTCTTT	CASSPTPNTEAFF
.	TRBJ1-2	TRBV28	.	TGTGCCAGCAGTTTATATTTTGGTGGGGGATTGGGCGGCTACACCTTC	CASSLYFGGGLGGYTF
.	TRBJ2-1	TRBV7-3	few	TGTGCCAGCAGTCCACCACCAGAGCAGTTCTTC	CASSPPPEQFF
TRBD2	TRBJ2-3	TRBV9	.	TGTGCCAGCAGCGTTAGCGGGGGAAGCACGCAGTATTTT	CASSVSGGSTQYF
.	TRBJ1-1	TRBV5-4	.	TGTGCCAGCAGCTTGGCGCAGGGTTTGTACACTGAAGCTTTCTTT	CASSLAQGLYTEAFF
.	TRBJ1-6	TRBV5-5	few	TGTGCCAGCAGCTTGGAGTCCCACGGAGGTTCACCCCTCCACTTT	CASSLESHGGSPLHF
TRBD1	TRBJ2-7	TRBV7-2	.	TGTGCCAGCAGCACAACCGGGACAGACTACTACGAGCAGTACTTC	CASSTTGTDYYEQYF
.	TRBJ1-1	TRBV11-2	.	TGTGCCAGCAGCTACTGGACCGCGTCTGGAGCTTTCTTT	CASSYWTASGAFF
TRBD1	TRBJ2-5	TRBV24-1	few	TGTGCCACCAGTGATCCTGGACAGGGTCACGAGACCCAGTACTTC	CATSDPGQGHETQYF
.	TRBJ2-7	TRBV5-8	.	TGTGCCAGCAGCTTGGGAGTGTGGTACGAGCAGTACTTC	CASSLGVWYEQYF